This TCR beta chain was sequenced for a study of T cell responses to AZD1222 COVID-19 vaccine (dated by TCRdb to the early 2020s). Regarding the study in general: TCR sequencing covered about 230 trial participants: some 210 given two doses of AZD1222 and about 26 given two doses of MenACWY control vaccine. Trial participants were enrolled into age subgroups of 18-55, 56-69 and 70-plus years, which contained approximately 150, 28 and 58 TCR-sequenced participants, respectively. Broader findings and caveats from the paper: A significant rise in spike-specific TCR breadth and depth was observed after two AZD1222 doses relative to day 0 and relative to MenACWY recipients. Epitopes outside the regions mutated in the B.1.351 and B.1.1.7 variants were reportedly recognized by nearly half of the unique spike-specific TCRs. In the small 56-69-year group, the increase in depth fell short of significance, most likely because of low power. Conclusions about previously exposed vaccinees are limited, since just 5 to 7 AZD1222 recipients were seropositive for SARS-CoV-2 at baseline. The vaccine-associated CD4 TCRs covered the entire spike protein, and the dominant responses fell in regions 160-218 and 743-854. Most participants were white British and females outnumbered males, and the authors suggested that clonal diversity may have been underestimated. Because no samples from the day 14 peak response were available, repertoires could be characterized only after the peak T cell response.

The CDR3 regions of human TCRbeta chains were subjected to immunosequencing. As for the original processing: TCRs in the repertoires were compared against a reference library of SARS-CoV-2-specific TCRs that had been generated with the MIRA antigen-specificity platform. Breadth was defined as the fraction of unique TCRs that were SARS-CoV-2-associated, and depth was defined as the fraction of total T cells that were SARS-CoV-2-associated. Using the MIRA data, each spike-specific TCR was assigned both to the spike region to which the TCR was reactive and to a CD4 or CD8 class. Log10-transformed breadth and depth values were compared by one-way ANOVA with Sidak's multiple comparisons tests. TCRdb limited this immuneACCESS table to in-frame rearrangements with V and J called. A share of clones is missing; checked studies link under half to unresolved V genes, and the rest is unexplained. D and trimming come from the DNA, and the V and J calls and clone size come from that table. This sample lists under 45,000 clones; over 80% were detected once. The leading ten clones occupy 15% to 20% of the sample.

The time point label corresponds to: about 28 days (+/-7) after the second vaccine dose. AZD1222 recipients with second doses at about 4 weeks or about 12 weeks were pooled, because spike-specific TCR depth and breadth did not differ between schedules. Vaccinee samples came from UK trials COV001 and COV002, including a single-blind randomized controlled phase 2/3 trial of AZD1222 (ChAdOx1 nCoV-19) in healthy adults. Trial participant PBMC samples were collected at day 0 and day 28 after the second dose for TCRbeta chain sequencing. A remark on this clone: Its binding antigen is unknown. Per-nucleotide qualities are absent, and no much larger clonotype sits a single base away.

CDR1 and CDR2 were assigned from the germline V gene as SGHTA and FQGTGA. Reading from cysteine to phenylalanine, the CDR3 counts 14 amino acids. Solely the CDR3 DNA is kept, with 42 bases framed from the first base. V is shortened by 5 bases, J by 5 bases, and the region joining them spans 15 bases. The TCR sequence derives from an adult who received the AZD1222 COVID-19 vaccine. The specimen was peripheral blood, collected 28 days after the second AZD1222 dose. This chain joins TRBV7-3 to TRBJ1-1; confidence is insufficient to name the D gene. CDR3 sequence: CASSQMVGATEAFF. The sequenced DNA is TGTGCCAGCAGCCAAATGGTGGGTGCGACTGAAGCTTTCTTT.